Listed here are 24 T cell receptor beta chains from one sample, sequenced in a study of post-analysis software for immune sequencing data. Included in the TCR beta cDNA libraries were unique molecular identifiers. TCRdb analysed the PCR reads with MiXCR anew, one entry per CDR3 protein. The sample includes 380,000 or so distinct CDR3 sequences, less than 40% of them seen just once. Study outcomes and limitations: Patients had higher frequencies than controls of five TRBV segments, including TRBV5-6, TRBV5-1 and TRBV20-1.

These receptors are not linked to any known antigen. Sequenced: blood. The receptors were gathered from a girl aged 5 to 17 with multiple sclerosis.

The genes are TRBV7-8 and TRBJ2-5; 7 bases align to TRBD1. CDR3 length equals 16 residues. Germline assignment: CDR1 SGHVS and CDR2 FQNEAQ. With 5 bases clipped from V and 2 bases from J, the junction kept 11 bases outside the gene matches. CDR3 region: CASSLWDSLRQETQYF. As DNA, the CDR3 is TGTGCCAGCAGCCTGTGGGACAGTCTACGACAAGAGACCCAGTACTTC.

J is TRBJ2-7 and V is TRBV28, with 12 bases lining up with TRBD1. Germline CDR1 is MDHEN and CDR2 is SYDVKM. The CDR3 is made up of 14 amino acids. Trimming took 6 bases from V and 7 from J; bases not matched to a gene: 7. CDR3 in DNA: TGTGCCAGCAGACGGGGACAGGGGGCGAGGGAGCAGTACTTC. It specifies CASRRGQGAREQYF.

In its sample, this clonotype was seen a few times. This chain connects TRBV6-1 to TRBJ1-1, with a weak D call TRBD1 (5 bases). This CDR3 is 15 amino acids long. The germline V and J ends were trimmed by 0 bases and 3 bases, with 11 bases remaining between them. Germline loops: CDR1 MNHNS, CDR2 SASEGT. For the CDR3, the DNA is TGTGCCAGCAGTGAAGCGCTTCAGGGAGACACTGAAGCTTTCTTT. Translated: CASSEALQGDTEAFF.

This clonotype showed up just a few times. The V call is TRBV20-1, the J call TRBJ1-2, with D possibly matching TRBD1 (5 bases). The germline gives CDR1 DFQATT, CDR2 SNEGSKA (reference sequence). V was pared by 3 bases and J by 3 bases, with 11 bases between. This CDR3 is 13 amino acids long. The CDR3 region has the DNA TGCAGTGCTAGTGTGGGGGTGGACTATGGCTACACCTTC. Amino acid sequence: CSASVGVDYGYTF.

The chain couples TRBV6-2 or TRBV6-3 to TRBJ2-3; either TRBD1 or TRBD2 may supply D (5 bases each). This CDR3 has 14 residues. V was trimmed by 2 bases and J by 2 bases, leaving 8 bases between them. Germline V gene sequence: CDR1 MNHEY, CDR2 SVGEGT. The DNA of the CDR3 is TGTGCCAGCAGTTACCGGGACGCCACAGATACGCAGTATTTT. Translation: CASSYRDATDTQYF.

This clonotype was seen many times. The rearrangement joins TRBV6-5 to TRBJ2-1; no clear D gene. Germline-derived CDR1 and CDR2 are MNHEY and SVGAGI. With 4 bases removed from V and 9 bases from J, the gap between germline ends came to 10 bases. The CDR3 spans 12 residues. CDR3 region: CASSFDWIEQFF. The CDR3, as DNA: TGTGCCAGCAGTTTCGACTGGATTGAGCAGTTCTTC.

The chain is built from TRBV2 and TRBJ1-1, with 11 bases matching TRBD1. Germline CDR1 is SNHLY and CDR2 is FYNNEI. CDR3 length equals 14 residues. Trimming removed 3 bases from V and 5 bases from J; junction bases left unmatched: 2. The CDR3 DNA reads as TGTGCCAGCAGTGAGGACAGGGGGCTAACTGAAGCTTTCTTT. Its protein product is CASSEDRGLTEAFF.

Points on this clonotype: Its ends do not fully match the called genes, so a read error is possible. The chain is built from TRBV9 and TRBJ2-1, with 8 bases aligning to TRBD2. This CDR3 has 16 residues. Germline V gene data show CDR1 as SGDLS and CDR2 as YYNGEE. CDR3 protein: CVSSQTGTSSYNEQFF. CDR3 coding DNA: TGTGTCAGCAGCCAAACCGGGACTAGCTCCTACAATGAGCAGTTCTTC. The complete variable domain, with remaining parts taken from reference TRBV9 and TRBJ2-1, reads DSGVTQTPKHLITATGQRVTLRCSPRSGDLSVYWYQQSLDQGLQFLIQYYNGEERAKGNILERFSAQQFPDLHSELNLSSLELGDSALYFCVSSQTGTSSYNEQFFGPGTRLTVL.

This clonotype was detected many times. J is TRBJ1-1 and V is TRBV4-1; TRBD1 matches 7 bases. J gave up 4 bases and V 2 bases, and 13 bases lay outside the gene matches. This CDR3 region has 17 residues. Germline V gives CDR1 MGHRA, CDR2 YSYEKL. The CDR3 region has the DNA TGCGCCAGCAGCCAAAACTCTTGGCAGGGGGAAATCACTGAAGCTTTCTTT. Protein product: CASSQNSWQGEITEAFF.

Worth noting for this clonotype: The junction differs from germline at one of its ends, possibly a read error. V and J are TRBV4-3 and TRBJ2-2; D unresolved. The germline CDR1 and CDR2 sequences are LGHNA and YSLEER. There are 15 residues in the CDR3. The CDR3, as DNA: TGCGCCAACAGCCAAGATCTGGCGAAAACCGGGGAGCTGTTTTTT. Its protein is CANSQDLAKTGELFF.

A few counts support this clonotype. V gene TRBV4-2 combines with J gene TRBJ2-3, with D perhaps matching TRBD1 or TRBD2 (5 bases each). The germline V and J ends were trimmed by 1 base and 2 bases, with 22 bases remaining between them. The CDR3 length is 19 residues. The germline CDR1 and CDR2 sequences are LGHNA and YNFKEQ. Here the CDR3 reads CASSQGDLGQSDYTDTQYF. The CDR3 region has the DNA TGTGCCAGCAGCCAAGGGGACCTGGGTCAATCCGACTACACAGATACGCAGTATTTT.

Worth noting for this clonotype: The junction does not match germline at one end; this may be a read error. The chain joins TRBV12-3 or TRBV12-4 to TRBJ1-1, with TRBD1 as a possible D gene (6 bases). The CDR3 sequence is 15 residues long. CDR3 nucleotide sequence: TGTGCTAGCAGTTTCACGGACAGAAGGAACACTGAAGCTTTCTTT. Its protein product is CASSFTDRRNTEAFF.

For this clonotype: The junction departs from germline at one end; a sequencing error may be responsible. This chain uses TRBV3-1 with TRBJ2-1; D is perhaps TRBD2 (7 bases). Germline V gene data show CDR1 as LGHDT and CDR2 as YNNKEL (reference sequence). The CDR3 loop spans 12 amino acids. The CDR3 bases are TGTGCCAGCAGCGATGGGGAGGGGGAGCGGTTCTTC. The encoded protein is CASSDGEGERFF.

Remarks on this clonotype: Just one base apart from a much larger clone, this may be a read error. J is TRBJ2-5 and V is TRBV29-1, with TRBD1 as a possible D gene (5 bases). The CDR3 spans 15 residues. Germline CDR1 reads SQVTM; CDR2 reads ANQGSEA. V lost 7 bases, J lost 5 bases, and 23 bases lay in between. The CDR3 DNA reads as TGCAGCGCGGCCCCTTCGGCTAGGGGCGACGAGACCCAGTACTTC. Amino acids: CSAAPSARGDETQYF.

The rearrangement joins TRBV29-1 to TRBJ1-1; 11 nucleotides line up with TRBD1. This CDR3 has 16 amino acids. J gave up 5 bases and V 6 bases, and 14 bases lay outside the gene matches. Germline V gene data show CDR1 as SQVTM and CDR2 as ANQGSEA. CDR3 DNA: TGCAGCGTCAGGGAGGACAGGGGGCTTTTTGGGACTGAAGCTTTCTTT. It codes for CSVREDRGLFGTEAFF.

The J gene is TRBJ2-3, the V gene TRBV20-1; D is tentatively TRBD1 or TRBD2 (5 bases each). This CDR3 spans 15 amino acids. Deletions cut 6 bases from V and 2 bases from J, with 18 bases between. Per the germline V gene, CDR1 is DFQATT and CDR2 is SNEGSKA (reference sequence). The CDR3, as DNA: TGCAGTGCCTTTTCAGGGACCGATCCCACAGATACGCAGTATTTT. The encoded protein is CSAFSGTDPTDTQYF.

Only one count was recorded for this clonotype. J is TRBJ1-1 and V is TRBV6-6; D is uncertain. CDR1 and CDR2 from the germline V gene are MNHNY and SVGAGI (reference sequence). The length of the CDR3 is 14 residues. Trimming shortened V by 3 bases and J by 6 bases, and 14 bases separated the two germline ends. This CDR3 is CASSYGSGAAEAFF. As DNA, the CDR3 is TGTGCCAGCAGTTATGGGAGCGGAGCGGCTGAAGCTTTCTTT.

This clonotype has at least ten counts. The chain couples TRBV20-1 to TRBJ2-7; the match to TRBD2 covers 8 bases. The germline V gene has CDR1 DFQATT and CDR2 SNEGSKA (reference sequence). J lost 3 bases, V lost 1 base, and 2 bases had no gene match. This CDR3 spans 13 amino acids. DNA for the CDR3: TGCAGTGCTAGAGGGGGACTAGACTACGAGCAGTACTTC. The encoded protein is CSARGGLDYEQYF.

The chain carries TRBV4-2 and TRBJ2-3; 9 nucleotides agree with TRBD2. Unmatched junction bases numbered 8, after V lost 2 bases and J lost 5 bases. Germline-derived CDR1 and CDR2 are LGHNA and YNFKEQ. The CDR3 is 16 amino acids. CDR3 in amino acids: CASSQLVRGGEDTQYF. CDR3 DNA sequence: TGTGCCAGCAGCCAATTGGTGCGGGGGGGGGAAGATACGCAGTATTTT.

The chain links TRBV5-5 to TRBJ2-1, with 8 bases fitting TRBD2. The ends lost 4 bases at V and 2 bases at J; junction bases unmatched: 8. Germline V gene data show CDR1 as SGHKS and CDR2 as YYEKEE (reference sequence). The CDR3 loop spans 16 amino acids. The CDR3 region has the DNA TGTGCCAGCAGCCCCCACGCGGGGGGACCCTACAATGAGCAGTTCTTC. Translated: CASSPHAGGPYNEQFF.

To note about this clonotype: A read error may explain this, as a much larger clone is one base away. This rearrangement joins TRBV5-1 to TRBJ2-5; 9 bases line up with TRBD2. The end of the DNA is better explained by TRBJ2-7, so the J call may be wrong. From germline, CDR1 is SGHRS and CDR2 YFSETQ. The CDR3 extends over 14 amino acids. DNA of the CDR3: TGCGCCAGCACCAAGCGGGGGGCTGCAGACGAGCAGTACTTC. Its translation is CASTKRGAADEQYF.

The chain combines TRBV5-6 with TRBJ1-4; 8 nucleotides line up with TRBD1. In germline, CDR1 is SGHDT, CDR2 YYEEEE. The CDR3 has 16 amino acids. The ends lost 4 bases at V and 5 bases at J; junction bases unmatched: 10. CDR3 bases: TGTGCCAGCAGCCCGGACCAGCAGGGGGCCAATGAAAAACTGTTTTTT. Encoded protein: CASSPDQQGANEKLFF.

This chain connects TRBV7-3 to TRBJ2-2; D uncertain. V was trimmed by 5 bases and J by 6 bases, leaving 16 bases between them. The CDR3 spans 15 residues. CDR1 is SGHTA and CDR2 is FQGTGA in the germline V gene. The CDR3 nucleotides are TGTGCCAGCAGCCGCCGGGCTTTCCGGTCCGGGGAGCTGTTTTTT. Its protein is CASSRRAFRSGELFF.

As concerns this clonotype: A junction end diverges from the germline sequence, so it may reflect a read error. This CDR3 reads CAGSQGSGGQNEQYF. CDR3 bases: TGCGCCGGCAGCCAAGGGAGCGGGGGGCAGAACGAGCAGTACTTC. V usage is TRBV4-1 and J usage is TRBJ2-7; 9 bases are a match to TRBD2. Germline lookup yields CDR1 MGHRA and CDR2 YSYEKL. The CDR3 runs 15 residues.